The 25 T cell receptor beta chains reported below all come from one sample, sequenced in a study of blood T cell repertoires in COVID-19. The repertoire was sequenced with immunoSEQ multiplex PCR; TCRdb's copy has only in-frame clones and lacks some. The sample comprises roughly 34,000 clones, 70% to 80% of which are singletons, and approximately 16% rests with the top ten. The specimen was peripheral blood. These receptors all stem from a human donor in a cohort sampled during active COVID-19.

In its sample, this clone was seen a few times. CDR3 bases: TGTGCCAGCAGTTACTCCCGACAGGGGTCTAACTATGGCTACACCTTC. Translation gives CASSYSRQGSNYGYTF. The gene calls are TRBV6-6 and TRBJ1-2; 8 bases are shared with TRBD1. V shed 0 bases and J 0 bases; nucleotides not matched to a gene: 3. There are 16 residues in the CDR3. The germline CDR1 and CDR2 sequences are MNHNY and SVGAGI (reference sequence).

J is TRBJ1-6 and V is TRBV19; 8 bases line up with TRBD1. Germline loops: CDR1 LNHDA, CDR2 SQIVND (reference sequence). V shed 4 bases, J shed 10 bases, and the junction held 9 bases outside the gene matches. The CDR3 has 15 residues. The CDR3 coding sequence is TGTGCCAGTAGTAGACAGGACAGGGCCAGCTCACCCCTCCACTTT. Protein sequence: CASSRQDRASSPLHF.

This clone was counted only a few times. The V call is TRBV2, the J call TRBJ2-7, with TRBD2 matching over 12 bases. This CDR3 contains 14 residues. Germline assignment: CDR1 SNHLY and CDR2 FYNNEI. With 7 bases clipped from V and 3 bases from J, the junction kept 4 bases outside the gene matches. This CDR3 reads CASTETSGGYEQYF. The CDR3, as DNA: TGTGCCAGCACGGAGACTAGCGGGGGCTACGAGCAGTACTTC. The entire variable domain, with the rest obtained from reference TRBV2 and TRBJ2-7, is as follows: EPEVTQTPSHQVTQMGQEVILRCVPISNHLYFYWYRQILGQKVEFLVSFYNNEISEKSEIFDDQFSVERPDGSNFTLKIRSTKLEDSAMYFCASTETSGGYEQYFGPGTRLTVT.

V gene TRBV6-5 combines with J gene TRBJ1-2; D remains ambiguous. The CDR3 is 15 amino acids. The V gene's germline CDR1 is MNHEY and CDR2 SVGAGI. Trimming stripped 0 bases from V and 5 bases from J, with 13 bases between. The CDR3 sequence is CASSYSRSPGYGYTF. The CDR3 nucleotides are TGTGCCAGCAGTTACTCGAGGTCTCCTGGTTATGGCTACACCTTC.

This chain uses TRBV2 with TRBJ1-2, with 9 bases that match TRBD1. The CDR3 consists of 13 residues. CDR1 and CDR2 (germline): SNHLY, FYNNEI. V trimming: 8 bases; J trimming: 6 bases; junction bases outside the gene matches: 7. The CDR3 DNA reads TGTGCCAGCGGCTTACAGGGGGCGAATGGCTACACCTTC. Its translation: CASGLQGANGYTF.

CDR3 sequence: CASTTETLDSTWNLNTEAFF. In nucleotides, the CDR3 is TGTGCCAGCACCACAGAGACTCTCGACAGCACTTGGAACCTGAACACTGAAGCTTTCTTT. The V gene is TRBV3-1 (or the pseudogene TRBV3-2), the J gene TRBJ1-1, with D possibly TRBD1 on 5 matching bases. Germline CDR1 reads LGHDT; CDR2 reads YNNKEL (reference sequence). The CDR3 runs 20 residues. Trimming took 7 bases from V and 0 from J, leaving 30 bases between them.

This clone appeared a single time. The chain joins TRBV29-1 to TRBJ2-5; possibly TRBD1 for D (6 bases). Germline assignment: CDR1 SQVTM and CDR2 ANQGSEA. With 4 bases removed from V and 5 bases from J, the gap between germline ends came to 14 bases. This CDR3 contains 13 residues. The CDR3 sequence: CSVAEVRGETQYF. The CDR3 bases are TGCAGCGTTGCCGAGGTCAGGGGTGAGACCCAGTACTTC. The complete variable domain, with remaining parts taken from reference TRBV29-1 and TRBJ2-5, reads SAVISQKPSRDICQRGTSLTIQCQVDSQVTMMFWYRQQPGQSLTLIATANQGSEATYESGFVIDKFPISRPNLTFSTLTVSNMSPEDSSIYLCSVAEVRGETQYFGPGTRLLVL.

This clone was observed at least ten times. This chain uses TRBV7-9 with TRBJ1-2; D possibly corresponds to TRBD1 (6 bases). CDR3 size: 14 residues. Trimming pared 7 bases from V and 6 bases from J, leaving 18 bases between. Germline V lookup: CDR1 SEHNR, CDR2 FQNEAQ (reference sequence). The CDR3 region is CASTSSGGLDGYTF. The CDR3, as DNA: TGTGCCAGCACCTCCTCCGGGGGGCTCGATGGCTACACCTTC.

This chain's CDR3 is CASSLGGREGYTF. The CDR3 DNA reads TGTGCCAGCAGCTTAGGGGGCAGGGAAGGCTACACCTTC. The chain joins TRBV5-5 to TRBJ1-2; 7 bases are shared with TRBD1. This CDR3 has 13 amino acids. The germline CDR1 and CDR2 sequences are SGHKS and YYEKEE (reference sequence). Losses at the gene ends were 2 bases for V and 8 bases for J; bases not matched to a gene: 6. The whole variable domain, filled in from reference TRBV5-5 and TRBJ1-2, reads DAGVTQSPTHLIKTRGQQVTLRCSPISGHKSVSWYQQVLGQGPQFIFQYYEKEERGRGNFPDRFSARQFPNYSSELNVNALLLGDSALYLCASSLGGREGYTFGSGTRLTVV.

This chain links TRBV7-8 with TRBJ1-1, with D tentatively TRBD1 (6 bases). Germline lookup yields CDR1 SGHVS and CDR2 FQNEAQ. V dropped 5 bases and J dropped 3 bases, with 13 bases sitting between them. The CDR3 is 14 amino acids. For the CDR3, the DNA is TGTGCCAGCAGCGCTACCGGGGGGCACACTGAAGCTTTCTTT. Translated: CASSATGGHTEAFF.

There are a few counts of this clone. CDR3: CASSYSGTSGINEQFF. The CDR3 DNA is TGTGCCAGCAGTTACTCGGGCACTAGCGGAATCAATGAGCAGTTCTTC. The chain links TRBV6-5 to TRBJ2-1; 8 positions agree with TRBD2. Germline V gene data show CDR1 as MNHEY and CDR2 as SVGAGI. This CDR3 region has 16 residues. J was trimmed by 6 bases and V by 0 bases; bases with no gene match: 7.

This rearrangement joins TRBV11-2 to TRBJ2-3, with a weak D call TRBD2 (5 bases). Germline CDR1 and CDR2: SGHAT and FQNNGV. The CDR3 covers 17 residues. Deletions cut 1 base from V and 0 bases from J, with 14 bases between. CDR3 in DNA: TGTGCCAGCAGCTTAGGAACTAGACTAAAAAGCACAGATACGCAGTATTTT. Protein sequence: CASSLGTRLKSTDTQYF.

The chain employs TRBV7-6 and TRBJ2-2; tentatively, D is TRBD2 (6 bases). Germline loops: CDR1 SGHVS, CDR2 FNYEAQ. V was shortened by 0 bases and J by 6 bases, with 14 bases between the two germline ends. This CDR3 has 16 residues. CDR3 sequence reads: CASSLAPAASAGELFF. The CDR3 DNA is TGTGCCAGCAGCTTAGCGCCTGCGGCTAGCGCCGGGGAGCTGTTTTTT.

This chain links TRBV12-5 with TRBJ1-2, with 9 bases lining up with TRBD1. Germline V gene lookup returns CDR1 LGHNT and CDR2 FRNRAP. The CDR3 extends over 13 amino acids. J gave up 14 bases and V 1 base, and 8 bases lay outside the gene matches. CDR3 nucleotides: TGTGCTAGTGGTTTGGGGGACAGGGTAGGCCCGACCTTC. Translating gives CASGLGDRVGPTF. Full variable domain (outside the CDR3, taken from reference TRBV12-5 and TRBJ1-2): DARVTQTPRHKVTEMGQEVTMRCQPILGHNTVFWYRQTMMQGLELLAYFRNRAPLDDSGMPKDRFSAEMPDATLATLKIQPSEPRDSAVYFCASGLGDRVGPTFGSGTRLTVV.

In its sample, this clone is medium-sized (0.01 to 0.1%). CDR3 sequence reads: CASSQESGREGGYTF. DNA of the CDR3: TGCGCCAGCAGCCAAGAGTCAGGGCGGGAAGGAGGCTACACCTTC. The gene calls are TRBV4-1 and TRBJ1-2; the D gene is possibly TRBD1 (5 bases). The V gene's germline CDR1 is MGHRA and CDR2 YSYEKL. The CDR3 runs to 15 residues. V was shortened by 0 bases and J by 8 bases, with 16 bases between the two germline ends.

J is TRBJ1-1 and V is TRBV27, with a weak D call TRBD1 (5 bases). This CDR3 comprises 17 residues. The germline V gene encodes CDR1 MNHEY and CDR2 SMNVEV (reference sequence). V lost 3 bases and J lost 0, with 17 bases in between. The CDR3 DNA is TGTGCCAGCAGTTTTTTCGGGGCCGCGGGGATGAACACTGAAGCTTTCTTT. Amino acids: CASSFFGAAGMNTEAFF.

The J gene is TRBJ2-1, the V gene TRBV6-6, with 8 bases identical to TRBD1. The CDR3 is 13 residues long. V trimming: 7 bases; J trimming: 6 bases; junction bases outside the gene matches: 5. The V gene's germline CDR1 is MNHNY and CDR2 SVGAGI (reference sequence). The CDR3 nucleotides read TGTGCCAGCACCCCGGACAGGGTCAATGAGCAGTTCTTC. Its translation is CASTPDRVNEQFF.

V usage is TRBV12-5 and J usage is TRBJ2-3; 8 nucleotides match TRBD2. V lost 4 bases to trimming and J lost 7 bases; unmatched junction nucleotides: 7. This CDR3 is 14 amino acids long. Germline lookup yields CDR1 LGHNT and CDR2 FRNRAP. The CDR3 sequence: CASGSSISGNTQYF. Here the CDR3 DNA reads TGTGCTAGTGGTTCCTCCATTAGCGGGAATACGCAGTATTTT.

The chain has TRBV19 and TRBJ2-1; D is unclear. Per germline, CDR1 LNHDA and CDR2 SQIVND (reference sequence). The CDR3 consists of 14 residues. With 7 bases removed from V and 1 base from J, the gap between germline ends came to 11 bases. The CDR3 loop reads CASNAQISYNEQFF. In nucleotides, the CDR3 is TGTGCCAGTAACGCACAGATTTCCTACAATGAGCAGTTCTTC.

The genes are TRBV13 and TRBJ1-4; TRBD1 aligns across 7 bases. The CDR3 is made up of 15 amino acids. In germline, CDR1 is PRHDT, CDR2 FYEKMQ (reference sequence). The J segment lost 4 bases and the V segment lost 2 bases, leaving 4 bases of the junction unmatched. CDR3 in amino acids: CASSLKTGINEKLFF. In nucleotides, the CDR3 is TGTGCCAGCAGCTTAAAGACAGGGATTAATGAAAAACTGTTTTTT.

This clone was seen a few times. J is TRBJ1-5 and V is TRBV19; 8 nucleotides align to TRBD1. V was clipped by 3 bases and J by 7 bases; unmatched bases: 8. Germline-derived CDR1 and CDR2 are LNHDA and SQIVND (reference sequence). This CDR3 comprises 15 residues. CDR3 coding DNA: TGTGCCAGTAGTATCGGCACAGGGGGAGGACAGCCCCAGCATTTT. The encoded protein is CASSIGTGGGQPQHF. Full variable domain (rest looked up from reference TRBV19 and TRBJ1-5): DGGITQSPKYLFRKEGQNVTLSCEQNLNHDAMYWYRQDPGQGLRLIYYSQIVNDFQKGDIAEGYSVSREKKESFPLTVTSAQKNPTAFYLCASSIGTGGGQPQHFGDGTRLSIL.

The chain is built from TRBV4-3 and TRBJ1-4, with D uncertain. The CDR3 spans 15 residues. Trimming removed 0 bases at V and 10 bases at J, with 15 bases between. Germline loops: CDR1 LGHNA, CDR2 YSLEER. Here the CDR3 reads CASSQDLRREGKLFF. Written as DNA, the CDR3 is TGCGCCAGCAGCCAAGACTTGAGGAGGGAGGGAAAACTGTTTTTT.

This clone appeared a few times. The chain uses TRBV14 and TRBJ2-7; the match to TRBD2 covers 8 bases. The germline V gene encodes CDR1 SGHDN and CDR2 FVKESK. The V segment lost 0 bases and the J segment 5 bases; nucleotides outside the gene matches: 15. The CDR3 loop spans 18 amino acids. Here the CDR3 reads CASSQEQTWREAVHEQYF. The CDR3 DNA reads TGTGCCAGCAGCCAAGAGCAAACTTGGCGGGAGGCGGTCCACGAGCAGTACTTC.

This chain connects TRBV3-1 (or the pseudogene TRBV3-2) to TRBJ2-3; D unclear. Germline CDR1 reads LGHDT; CDR2 reads YNNKEL (reference sequence). The CDR3 loop spans 13 amino acids. V shed 2 bases and J shed 3 bases, with 6 bases lying between them. The CDR3 DNA sequence: TGTGCCAGCAGCCAAACTCTAACAGATACGCAGTATTTT. This encodes CASSQTLTDTQYF.

The gene calls are TRBV5-6 and TRBJ2-1; TRBD2 might be the D (6 bases). There are 13 residues in the CDR3. In germline, CDR1 is SGHDT, CDR2 YYEEEE. Trimming stripped 0 bases from V and 8 bases from J, with 9 bases between. This CDR3 reads CASSLGGGYEQFF. The DNA for the CDR3 is TGTGCCAGCAGCTTGGGTGGGGGGTATGAGCAGTTCTTC.